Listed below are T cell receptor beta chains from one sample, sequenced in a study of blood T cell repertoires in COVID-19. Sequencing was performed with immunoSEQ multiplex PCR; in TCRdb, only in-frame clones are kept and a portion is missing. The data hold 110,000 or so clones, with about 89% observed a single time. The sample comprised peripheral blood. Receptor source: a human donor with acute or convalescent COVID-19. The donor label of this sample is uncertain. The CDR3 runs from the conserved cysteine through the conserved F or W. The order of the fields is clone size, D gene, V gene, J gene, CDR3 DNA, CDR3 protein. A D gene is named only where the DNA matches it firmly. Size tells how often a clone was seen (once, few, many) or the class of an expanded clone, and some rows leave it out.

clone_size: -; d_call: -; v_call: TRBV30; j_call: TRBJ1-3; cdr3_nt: TGTGCCTGGAGTGTAATAGGGGGGGACACCATATATTTT; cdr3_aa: CAWSVIGGDTIYF
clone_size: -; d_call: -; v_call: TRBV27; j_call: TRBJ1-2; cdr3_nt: TGTGCCAGCAGTATGACAGGATTGACCTATGGCTACACCTTC; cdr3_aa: CASSMTGLTYGYTF
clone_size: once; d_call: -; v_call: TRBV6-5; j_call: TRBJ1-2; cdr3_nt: TGTGCCAGCAGTTACGACAGGAACTATGGCTACACCTTC; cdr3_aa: CASSYDRNYGYTF
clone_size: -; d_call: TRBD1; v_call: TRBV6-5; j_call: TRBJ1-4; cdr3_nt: TGTGCCAGCAGGCGTGACAGGGGGACTAATGAAAAACTGTTTTTT; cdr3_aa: CASRRDRGTNEKLFF
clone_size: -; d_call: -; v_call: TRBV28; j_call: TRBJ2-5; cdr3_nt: TGTGCCAGCAGCCCCGGACAGCCGACGGTCCAAGAGACCCAGTACTTC; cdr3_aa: CASSPGQPTVQETQYF
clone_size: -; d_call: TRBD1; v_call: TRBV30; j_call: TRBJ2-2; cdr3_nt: TGTGCTTCGGGGGACAGGGCTTATGTCGGGGCCGGGGAGCTGTTTTTT; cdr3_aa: CASGDRAYVGAGELFF
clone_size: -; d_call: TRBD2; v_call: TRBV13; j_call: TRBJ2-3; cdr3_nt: TGTGCCAGCAGCTTAGGGACTAGCGGGAGCTCAGATACGCAGTATTTT; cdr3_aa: CASSLGTSGSSDTQYF
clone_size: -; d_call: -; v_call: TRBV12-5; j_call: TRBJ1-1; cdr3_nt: TGTGCTAGTCAGTTCCCGGACAGCCCCGTAGCTTTCTTT; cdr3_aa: CASQFPDSPVAFF
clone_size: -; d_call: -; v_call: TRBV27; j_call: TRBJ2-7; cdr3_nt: TGTGCCAGCAGTTTGACGGGGTTCGGAGGCTACGAGCAGTACTTC; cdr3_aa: CASSLTGFGGYEQYF
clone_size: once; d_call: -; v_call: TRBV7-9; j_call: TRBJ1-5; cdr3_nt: TGTGCCAGCAGCCCAGGGACGGGGGTTAGCAATCAGCCCCAGCATTTT; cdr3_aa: CASSPGTGVSNQPQHF
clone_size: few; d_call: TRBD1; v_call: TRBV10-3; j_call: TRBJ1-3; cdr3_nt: TGTGCCATCAGTGAGTCGGCGGGACAGACCTCTGGAAACACCATATATTTT; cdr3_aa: CAISESAGQTSGNTIYF
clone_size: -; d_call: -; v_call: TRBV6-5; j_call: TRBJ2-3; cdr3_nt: TGTGCCAGCAGGACAAACGGGGAGTCTACGCAGTATTTT; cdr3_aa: CASRTNGESTQYF
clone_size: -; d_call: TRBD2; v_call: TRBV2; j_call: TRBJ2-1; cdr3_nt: TGTGCCAGCAGTGGGTCTAGCGGGAGATGGAGTGAGCAGTTCTTC; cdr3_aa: CASSGSSGRWSEQFF
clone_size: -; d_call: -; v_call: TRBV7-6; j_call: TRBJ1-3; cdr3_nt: TGTGCCAGCAGCTTAGCCCCGGTGTCGTCTGGAAACACCATATATTTT; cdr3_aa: CASSLAPVSSGNTIYF
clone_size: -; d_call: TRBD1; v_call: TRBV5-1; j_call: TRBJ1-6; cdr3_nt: TGCGCCAGCAGCTTAACCGGGACAGGGACAACACCCCTCCACTTT; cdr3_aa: CASSLTGTGTTPLHF
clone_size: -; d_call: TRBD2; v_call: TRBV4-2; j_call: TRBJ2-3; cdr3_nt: TGTGCCAGCAGCCAAGATCGAAGCGGGAGTGTAGGTACGCAGTATTTT; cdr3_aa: CASSQDRSGSVGTQYF
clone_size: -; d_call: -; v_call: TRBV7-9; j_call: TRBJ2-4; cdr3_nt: TGTGCCAGCAGCCGGGATTTTAACATTCAGTACTTC; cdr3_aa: CASSRDFNIQYF
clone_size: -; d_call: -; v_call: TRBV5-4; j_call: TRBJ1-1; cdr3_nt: TGTGCCAGCAGCTTCAGGAACACTGAAGCTTTCTTT; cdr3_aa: CASSFRNTEAFF
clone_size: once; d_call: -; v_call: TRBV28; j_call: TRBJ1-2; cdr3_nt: TGTGCCAGCACAGGGGAGACGTATGGCTACACCTTC; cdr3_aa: CASTGETYGYTF
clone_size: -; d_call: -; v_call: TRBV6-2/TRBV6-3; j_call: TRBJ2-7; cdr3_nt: TGTGCCAGCAGTCGACAGGCTTTTACCGTCTACGAGCAGTACTTC; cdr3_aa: CASSRQAFTVYEQYF
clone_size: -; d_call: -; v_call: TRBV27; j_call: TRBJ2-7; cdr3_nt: TGTGCCAGCAGTTCCAGGGATCCCAGCGACTACGAGCAGTACTTC; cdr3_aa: CASSSRDPSDYEQYF
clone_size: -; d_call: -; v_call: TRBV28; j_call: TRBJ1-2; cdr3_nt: TGTGCCAGCAGTTTATCTGGTCGTCGGGGCTACACCTTC; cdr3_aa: CASSLSGRRGYTF
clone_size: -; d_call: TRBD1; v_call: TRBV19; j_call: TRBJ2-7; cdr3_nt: TGTGCCAGTAGTTCACGGACAGGGCACTCCTACGAGCAGTACTTC; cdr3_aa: CASSSRTGHSYEQYF
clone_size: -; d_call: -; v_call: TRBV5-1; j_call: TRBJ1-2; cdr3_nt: TGCGCCAGCAGCTTGGGGCAGGCCATCGTTTATAACTATGGCTACACCTTC; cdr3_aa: CASSLGQAIVYNYGYTF
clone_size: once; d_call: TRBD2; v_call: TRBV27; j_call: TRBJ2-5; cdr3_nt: TGTGCCAGCAGTTTATCGTCTCGGGGAGGGCTGGAGACCCAGTACTTC; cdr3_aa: CASSLSSRGGLETQYF
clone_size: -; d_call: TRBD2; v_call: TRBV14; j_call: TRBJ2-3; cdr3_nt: TGTGCCAGCAGCCCGGGACTAGCGGAGGGGGCAGATACGCAGTATTTT; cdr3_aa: CASSPGLAEGADTQYF
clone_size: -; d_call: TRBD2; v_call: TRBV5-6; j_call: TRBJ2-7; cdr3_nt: TGTGCCAGCAGCCTATTACAAGCAGCGGGGGGGAGCGAGCAGTACTTC; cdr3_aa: CASSLLQAAGGSEQYF
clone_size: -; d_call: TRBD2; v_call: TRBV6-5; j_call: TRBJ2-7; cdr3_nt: TGTGCCGCGGGGATCGGGAGGGACTACGAGCAGTACTTC; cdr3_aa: CAAGIGRDYEQYF
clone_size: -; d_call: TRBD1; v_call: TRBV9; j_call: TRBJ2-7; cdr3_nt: TGTGCCAGCAGTGGTCGGACAGGCGAACTCGAGCAGTACTTC; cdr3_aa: CASSGRTGELEQYF
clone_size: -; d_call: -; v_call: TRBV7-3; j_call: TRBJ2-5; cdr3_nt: TGTGCCAGCAGCTTGGACAGCGCCCAAGAGACCCAGTACTTC; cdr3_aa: CASSLDSAQETQYF
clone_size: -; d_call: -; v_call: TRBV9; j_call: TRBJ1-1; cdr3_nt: TGTGCCAGCAGCGTAGAGGGGGTGAACACTGAAGCTTTCTTT; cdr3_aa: CASSVEGVNTEAFF
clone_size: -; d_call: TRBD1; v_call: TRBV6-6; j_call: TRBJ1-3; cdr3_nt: TGTGCCAGCATTCAACCGACAGGGCTGGGAAACACCATATATTTT; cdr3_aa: CASIQPTGLGNTIYF
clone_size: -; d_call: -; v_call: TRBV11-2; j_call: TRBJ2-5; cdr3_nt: TGTGCCAGCAGCTTAGACTATCAAGAGACCCAGTACTTC; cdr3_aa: CASSLDYQETQYF
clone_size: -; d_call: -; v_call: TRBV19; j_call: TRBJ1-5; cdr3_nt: TGTGCCAGTCAATCAGGGGCCGGAAGAGATAGCAATCAGCCCCAGCATTTT; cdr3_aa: CASQSGAGRDSNQPQHF
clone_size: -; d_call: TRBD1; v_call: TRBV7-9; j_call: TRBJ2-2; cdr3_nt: TGTGCCAGCAGCTTAGGGACAGGGGAGACGAACACCGGGGAGCTGTTTTTT; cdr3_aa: CASSLGTGETNTGELFF
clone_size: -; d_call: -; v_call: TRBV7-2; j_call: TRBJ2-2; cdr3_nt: TGTGCCAGCACCCTCCCCGAGGGACTCCGCGCGAACACCGGGGAGCTGTTTTTT; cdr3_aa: CASTLPEGLRANTGELFF
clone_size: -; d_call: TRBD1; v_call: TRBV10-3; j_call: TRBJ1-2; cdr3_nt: TGTGCCATCAGGGGACAGGGGAGCCATGGCTACACCTTC; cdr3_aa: CAIRGQGSHGYTF
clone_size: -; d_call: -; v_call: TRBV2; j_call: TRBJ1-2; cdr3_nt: TGTGCCAGCAGTGAAGCCTCGGTAGGCTACACCTTC; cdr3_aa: CASSEASVGYTF
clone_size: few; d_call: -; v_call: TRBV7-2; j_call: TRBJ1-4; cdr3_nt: TGTGCCAGCAGCTTAAACAGCAATGAAAAACTGTTTTTT; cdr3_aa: CASSLNSNEKLFF
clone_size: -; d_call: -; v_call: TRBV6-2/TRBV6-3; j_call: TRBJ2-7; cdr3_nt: TGTGCCAGCAGCCCGGGACTCCTCGGTGCCTACGAGCAGTACTTC; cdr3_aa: CASSPGLLGAYEQYF
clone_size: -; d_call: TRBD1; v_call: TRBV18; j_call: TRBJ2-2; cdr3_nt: TGTGCCAGCTCAACCGTGGGGACAGGGGTCGTCGGGGAGCTGTTTTTT; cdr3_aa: CASSTVGTGVVGELFF
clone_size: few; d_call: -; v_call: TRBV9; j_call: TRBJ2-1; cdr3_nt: TGTGCCAGCAGCGTAGGGCTTTTAAGCTCCTACAATGAGCAGTTCTTC; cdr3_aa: CASSVGLLSSYNEQFF
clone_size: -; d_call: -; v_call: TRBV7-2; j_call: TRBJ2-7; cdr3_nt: TGTGCCAGCAGCTCCCAACAGGGTACCTACGAGCAGTACTTC; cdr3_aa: CASSSQQGTYEQYF
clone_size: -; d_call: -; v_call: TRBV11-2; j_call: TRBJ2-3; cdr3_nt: TGTGCCAGCAGCTTAGATCTAGCGAGGGCAGATACGCAGTATTTT; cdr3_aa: CASSLDLARADTQYF
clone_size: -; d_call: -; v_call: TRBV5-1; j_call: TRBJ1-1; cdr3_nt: TGCGCCCGCAGCCTCGGCGGGGGGGGCCGGAACACTGAAGCTTTCTTT; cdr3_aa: CARSLGGGGRNTEAFF
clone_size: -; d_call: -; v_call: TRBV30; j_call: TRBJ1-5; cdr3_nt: TGTGCCTGGAGTAAGGGGTATGCTGGCAATCAGCCCCAGCATTTT; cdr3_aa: CAWSKGYAGNQPQHF
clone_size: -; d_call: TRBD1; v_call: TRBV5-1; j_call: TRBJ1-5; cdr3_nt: TGCGCCAGCAGCCTACAGGGGATGGATCAGCCCCAGCATTTT; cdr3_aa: CASSLQGMDQPQHF
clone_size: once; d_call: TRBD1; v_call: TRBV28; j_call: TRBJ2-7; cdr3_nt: TGTGCCAGCACCCCTACGGAGGGACAGGGGGCCTCTGGGGTTCTGGACGAGCAGTACTTC; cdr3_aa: CASTPTEGQGASGVLDEQYF
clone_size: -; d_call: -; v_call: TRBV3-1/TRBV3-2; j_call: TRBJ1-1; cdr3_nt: TGTGCCAGCAGCCAAGGGGCAGGGTTGGACACTGAAGCTTTCTTT; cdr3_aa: CASSQGAGLDTEAFF
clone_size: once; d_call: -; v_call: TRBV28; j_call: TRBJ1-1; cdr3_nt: TGTGCCAGCACTTCCGCTGGCCGATACCCAGGGTTGAACACTGAAGCTTTCTTT; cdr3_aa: CASTSAGRYPGLNTEAFF
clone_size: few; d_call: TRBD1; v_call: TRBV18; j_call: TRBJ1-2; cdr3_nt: TGTGCCAGCTCACCGGGACAGGGCTATGGCTACACCTTC; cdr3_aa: CASSPGQGYGYTF
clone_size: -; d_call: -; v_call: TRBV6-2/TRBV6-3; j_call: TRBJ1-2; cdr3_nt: TGTGCCAGCAGTAGACAGAGCTATGGCTACACCTTC; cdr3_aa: CASSRQSYGYTF
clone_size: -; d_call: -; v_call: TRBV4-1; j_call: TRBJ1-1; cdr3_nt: TGCGCCAGCAGCCAAGATCTCGCGCCAGGGAACACTGAAGCTTTCTTT; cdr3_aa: CASSQDLAPGNTEAFF
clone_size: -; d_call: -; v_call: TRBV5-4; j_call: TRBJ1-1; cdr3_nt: TGTGCCAGCAGCCAACCTGACGGGTACACTGAAGCTTTCTTT; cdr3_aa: CASSQPDGYTEAFF
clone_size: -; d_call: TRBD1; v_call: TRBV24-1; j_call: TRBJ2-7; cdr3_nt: TGTGCCATCGAGACAGGGGAGGCCTACGAGCAGTACTTC; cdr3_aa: CAIETGEAYEQYF
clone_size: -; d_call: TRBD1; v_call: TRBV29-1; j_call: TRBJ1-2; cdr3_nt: TGCAGCGTTGCGACAGGGGGCGACTATGGCTACACCTTC; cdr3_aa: CSVATGGDYGYTF
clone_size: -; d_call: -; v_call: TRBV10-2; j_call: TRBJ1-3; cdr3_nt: TGCGCCAGCAGAGATGCCAGAACCGGGAACTCTGGAAACACCATATATTTT; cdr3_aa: CASRDARTGNSGNTIYF
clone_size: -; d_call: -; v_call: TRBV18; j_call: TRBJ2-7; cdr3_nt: TGTGCCAGCTCAACCCAGGAAGGGGTTTTCTCCTACGAGCAGTACTTC; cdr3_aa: CASSTQEGVFSYEQYF
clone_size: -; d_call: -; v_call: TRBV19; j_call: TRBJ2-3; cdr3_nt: TGTGCCAGTAGTACCTCCAGGTTTGGCACAGATACGCAGTATTTT; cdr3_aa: CASSTSRFGTDTQYF